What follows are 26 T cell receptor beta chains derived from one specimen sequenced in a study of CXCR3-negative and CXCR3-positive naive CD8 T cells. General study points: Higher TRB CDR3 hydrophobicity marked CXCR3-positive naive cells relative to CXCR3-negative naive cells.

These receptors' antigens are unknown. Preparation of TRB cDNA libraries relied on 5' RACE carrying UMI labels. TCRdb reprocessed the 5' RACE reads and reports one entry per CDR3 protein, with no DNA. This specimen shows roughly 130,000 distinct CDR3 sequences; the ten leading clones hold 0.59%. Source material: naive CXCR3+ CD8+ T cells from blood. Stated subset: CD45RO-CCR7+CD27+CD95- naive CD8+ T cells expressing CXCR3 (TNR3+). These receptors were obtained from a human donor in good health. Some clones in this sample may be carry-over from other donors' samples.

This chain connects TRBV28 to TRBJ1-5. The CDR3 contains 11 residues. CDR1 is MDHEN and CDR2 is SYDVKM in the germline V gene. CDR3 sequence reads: CASGSNQPQHF.

CDR3 protein: CASSSEGGAGTDTQYF. The chain joins TRBV4-1 to TRBJ2-3; TCRdb's D gene call, TRBD1, goes unchecked for lack of DNA. The CDR3 loop spans 16 amino acids. CDR1 and CDR2 (germline): MGHRA, YSYEKL.

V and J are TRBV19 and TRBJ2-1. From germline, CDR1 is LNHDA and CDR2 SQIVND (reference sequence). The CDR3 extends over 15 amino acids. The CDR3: CASSLDVISYNEQFF.

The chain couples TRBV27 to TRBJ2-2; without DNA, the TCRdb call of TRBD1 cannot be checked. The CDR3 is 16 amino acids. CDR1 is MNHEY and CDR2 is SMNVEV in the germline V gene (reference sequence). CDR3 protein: CASSLMTGVVTGELFF.

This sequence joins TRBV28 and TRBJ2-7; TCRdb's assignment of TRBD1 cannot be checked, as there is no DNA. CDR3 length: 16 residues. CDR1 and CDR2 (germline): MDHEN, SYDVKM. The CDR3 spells CASSARPWALGYEQYF.

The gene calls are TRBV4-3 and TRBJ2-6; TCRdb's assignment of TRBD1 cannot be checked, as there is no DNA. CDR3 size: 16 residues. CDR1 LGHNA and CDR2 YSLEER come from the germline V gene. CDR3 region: CACSQSTGSGANVLTF.

This CDR3 is CSVEGQGNTDTQYF. The chain links TRBV29-1 to TRBJ2-3. The CDR3 length is 14 residues. Germline V CDR1 and CDR2: SQVTM, ANQGSEA.

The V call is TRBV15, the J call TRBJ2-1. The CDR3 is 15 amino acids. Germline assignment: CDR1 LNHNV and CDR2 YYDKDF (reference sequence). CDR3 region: CATSRELATDNEQFF.

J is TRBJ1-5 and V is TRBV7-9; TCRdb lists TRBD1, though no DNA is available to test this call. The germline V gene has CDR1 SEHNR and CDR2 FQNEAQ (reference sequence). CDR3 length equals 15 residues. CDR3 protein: CASSPGQLSNQPQHF.

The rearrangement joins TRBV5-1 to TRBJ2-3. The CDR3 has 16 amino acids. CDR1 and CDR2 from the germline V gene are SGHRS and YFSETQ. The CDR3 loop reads CASSLSVGTSTDTQYF.

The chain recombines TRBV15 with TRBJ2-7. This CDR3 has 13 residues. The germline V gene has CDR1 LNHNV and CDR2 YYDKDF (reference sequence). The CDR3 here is CATSAVGTYEQYF.

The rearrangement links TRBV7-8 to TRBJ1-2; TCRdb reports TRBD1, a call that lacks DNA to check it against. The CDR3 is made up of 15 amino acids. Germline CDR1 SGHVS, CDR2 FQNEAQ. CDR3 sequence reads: CASSLFSGTGYGYTF.

The CDR3 loop reads CSGFVKGGTGELFF. The chain links TRBV29-1 to TRBJ2-2; TCRdb names TRBD1, which stays unverified in the absence of DNA. Germline V gene lookup returns CDR1 SQVTM and CDR2 ANQGSEA. CDR3 length: 14 residues.

The CDR3 region is CASSETGVTEAFF. The chain combines TRBV6-4 with TRBJ1-1; TCRdb's D call of TRBD1 is untestable without DNA. CDR1 and CDR2 (germline): MRHNA, SNTAGT. CDR3 length: 13 residues.

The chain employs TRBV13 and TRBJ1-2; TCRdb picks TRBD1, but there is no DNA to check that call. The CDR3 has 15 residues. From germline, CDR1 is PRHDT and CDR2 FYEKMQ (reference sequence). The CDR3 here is CASSYLGGGYYGYTF.

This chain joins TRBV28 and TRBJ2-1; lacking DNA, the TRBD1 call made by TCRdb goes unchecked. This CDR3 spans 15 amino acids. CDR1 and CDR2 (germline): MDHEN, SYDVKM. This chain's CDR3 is CASSLDVRQYNEQFF.

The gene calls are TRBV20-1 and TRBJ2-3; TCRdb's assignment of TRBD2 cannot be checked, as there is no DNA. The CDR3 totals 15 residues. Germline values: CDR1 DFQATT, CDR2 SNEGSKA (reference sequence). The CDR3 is CSAKGRAWEADTQYF.

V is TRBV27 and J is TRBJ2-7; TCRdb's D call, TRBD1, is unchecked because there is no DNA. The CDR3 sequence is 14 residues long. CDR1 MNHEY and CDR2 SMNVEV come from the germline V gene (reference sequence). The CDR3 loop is CASSLGTLSYEQYF.

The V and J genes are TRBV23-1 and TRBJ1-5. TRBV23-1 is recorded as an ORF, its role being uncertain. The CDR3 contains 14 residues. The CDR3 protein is CASRLDRNNQPQHF.

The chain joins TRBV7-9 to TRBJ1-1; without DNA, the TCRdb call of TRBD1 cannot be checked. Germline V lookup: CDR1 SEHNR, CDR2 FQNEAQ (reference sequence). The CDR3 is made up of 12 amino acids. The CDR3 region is CASSAQGTEAFF.

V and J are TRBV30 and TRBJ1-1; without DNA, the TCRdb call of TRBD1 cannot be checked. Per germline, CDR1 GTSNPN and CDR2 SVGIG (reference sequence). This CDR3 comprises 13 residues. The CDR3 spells CAWSEGQNTEAFF. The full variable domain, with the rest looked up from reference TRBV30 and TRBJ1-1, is SQTIHQWPATLVQPVGSPLSLECTVEGTSNPNLYWYRQAAGRGLQLLFYSVGIGQISSEVPQNLSASRPQDRQFILSSKKLLLSDSGFYLCAWSEGQNTEAFFGQGTRLTVV.

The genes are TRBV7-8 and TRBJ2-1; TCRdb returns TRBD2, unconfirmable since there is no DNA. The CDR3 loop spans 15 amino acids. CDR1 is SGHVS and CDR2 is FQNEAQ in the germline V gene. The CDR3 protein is CASSPGLAFGNEQFF.

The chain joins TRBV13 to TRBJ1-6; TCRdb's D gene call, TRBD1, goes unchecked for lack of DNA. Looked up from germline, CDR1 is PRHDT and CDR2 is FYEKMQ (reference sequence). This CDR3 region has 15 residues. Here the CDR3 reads CASSLRGLVDSPLHF.

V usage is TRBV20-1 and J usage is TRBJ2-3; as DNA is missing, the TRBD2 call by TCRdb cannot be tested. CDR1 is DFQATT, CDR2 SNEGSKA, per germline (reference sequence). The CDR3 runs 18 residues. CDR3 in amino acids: CSARPYVTSGPLADTQYF.

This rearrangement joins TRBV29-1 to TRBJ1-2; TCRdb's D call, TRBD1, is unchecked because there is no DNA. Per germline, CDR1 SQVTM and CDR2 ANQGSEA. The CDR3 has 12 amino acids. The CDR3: CSVDGRPEGYTF.

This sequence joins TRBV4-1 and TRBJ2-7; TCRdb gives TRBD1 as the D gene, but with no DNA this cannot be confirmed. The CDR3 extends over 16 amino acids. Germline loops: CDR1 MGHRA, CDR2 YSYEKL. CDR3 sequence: CASSQDRAGGAYEQYF.